A selection of T cell receptor beta chains follows, all from one sample in a study of blood T cells in healthy people across ages. MiXCR, run by TCRdb on the 5' RACE reads, gives a single entry per CDR3 protein. The sample yields about 780,000 distinct CDR3 sequences, around a quarter seen once. These records were also assigned to another study, of T cells of mothers and their children.

Input material: blood. Receptors originate from a boy between 10 and 17 years old in good health. Each CDR3 is given with its conserved first and last residue. A D gene is named only where the DNA matches it firmly. Rows may omit the clone size; those that give it use once, few, many or a size class.

CASSQPRAGLADTQYF	TGTGCCAGCAGCCAACCGAGGGCGGGGCTGGCAGATACGCAGTATTTT	TRBV3-1	TRBJ2-3	.	.
CASSTGQATNEKLFF	TGCGCCAGCAGCACCGGACAGGCAACTAATGAAAAACTGTTTTTT	TRBV5-1	TRBJ1-4	TRBD1	.
CSARGQPDEQYF	TGCAGTGCTAGGGGCCAGCCTGACGAGCAGTACTTC	TRBV20-1	TRBJ2-7	.	few
CASSLLQGGEQYF	TGTGCCAGCAGTTTACTTCAGGGAGGCGAGCAGTACTTC	TRBV28	TRBJ2-7	.	.
CASSPRAGNYEQYF	TGTGCCAGCAGCCCCCGGGCAGGCAACTACGAGCAGTACTTC	TRBV14	TRBJ2-7	.	few
CASSPPGLAGYEQYF	TGTGCCAGCAGTCCCCCGGGACTAGCGGGCTACGAGCAGTACTTC	TRBV27	TRBJ2-7	TRBD2	.
CASSLRAPGELFF	TGTGCCAGCAGCTTAAGAGCACCCGGGGAGCTGTTTTTT	TRBV7-9	TRBJ2-2	.	.
CASRDRQGANEKLFF	TGTGCCAGCAGGGACCGACAGGGAGCTAATGAAAAACTGTTTTTT	TRBV6-5	TRBJ1-4	TRBD1	few
CASSVTGVAYNEQFF	TGTGCCAGCAGCGTCACAGGGGTCGCCTACAATGAGCAGTTCTTC	TRBV9	TRBJ2-1	TRBD1	few
CASSSYTGDYEQYF	TGTGCCAGCAGTTCGTATACAGGGGACTACGAGCAGTACTTC	TRBV28	TRBJ2-7	TRBD1	.
CSVPGTGLHEQYF	TGCAGCGTACCCGGGACAGGGCTACACGAGCAGTACTTC	TRBV29-1	TRBJ2-7	TRBD1	.
CSARVAVLRDIQYF	TGCAGTGCTAGAGTTGCCGTTTTAAGGGACATTCAGTACTTC	TRBV20-1	TRBJ2-4	.	.
CASSLVAQGGEAFF	TGTGCCAGCAGCTTAGTGGCACAGGGCGGTGAAGCTTTCTTT	TRBV7-9	TRBJ1-1	.	.
CASSLSYETQYF	TGTGCCAGCAGTTTATCTTACGAGACCCAGTACTTC	TRBV12-3/TRBV12-4	TRBJ2-5	.	many
CAWGTTAIYF	TGTGCCTGGGGGACAACGGCCATATATTTT	TRBV30	TRBJ1-3	.	.
CASSPATSYGYTF	TGCGCCAGCAGCCCCGCGACATCCTATGGCTACACCTTC	TRBV4-1	TRBJ1-2	.	.
CASSEDRGDGYTF	TGTGCCAGTAGCGAGGACAGGGGGGATGGCTACACCTTC	TRBV19	TRBJ1-2	TRBD1	.
CASSGQHSDTQYF	TGCGCCAGCAGTGGGCAACACTCTGATACGCAGTATTTT	TRBV10-1	TRBJ2-3	.	.
CASSRRSSPTYNEQFF	TGTGCCAGCAGCCGCCGATCAAGCCCGACCTACAATGAGCAGTTCTTC	TRBV14	TRBJ2-1	.	.
CAIRPGQGEKTQYF	TGTGCCATCAGACCGGGACAGGGTGAAAAGACCCAGTACTTC	TRBV10-3	TRBJ2-5	TRBD1	.
CASSWGLAGADSYNEQFF	TGTGCCAGCAGCTGGGGACTAGCGGGGGCCGACTCCTACAATGAGCAGTTCTTC	TRBV4-2	TRBJ2-1	TRBD2	.
CASKLSSGGIQETQYF	TGTGCCAGCAAACTGTCGAGCGGGGGTATACAAGAGACCCAGTACTTC	TRBV6-1	TRBJ2-5	TRBD2	once
CSARDPGRNEKLFF	TGCAGTGCTAGAGATCCCGGGAGGAATGAAAAACTGTTTTTT	TRBV20-1	TRBJ1-4	.	.
CASSPLHSVGYTF	TGTGCCAGCAGCCCCCTCCATAGCGTTGGCTACACCTTC	TRBV9	TRBJ1-2	.	.
CASSLIALGAYEQFF	TGCGCCAGCAGCTTAATCGCCCTGGGGGCTTATGAGCAGTTCTTC	TRBV5-1	TRBJ2-1	.	.
CASSLMSSGGKANEQFF	TGTGCCAGCAGTTTAATGTCTAGCGGGGGGAAGGCGAATGAGCAGTTCTTC	TRBV27	TRBJ2-1	TRBD2	few
CASSYSHNEQFF	TGTGCCAGCAGCTACAGCCACAATGAGCAGTTCTTC	TRBV11-2	TRBJ2-1	.	.
CASSGGRTSYNEQFF	TGCGCCAGCAGCGGCGGGAGGACCTCCTACAATGAGCAGTTCTTC	TRBV5-1	TRBJ2-1	TRBD2	.
CSATQGDEQFF	TGCAGTGCCACCCAGGGGGATGAGCAGTTCTTC	TRBV20-1	TRBJ2-1	TRBD1	.
CASSDENATNEKLFF	TGTGCCAGCAGTGACGAGAACGCAACTAATGAAAAACTGTTTTTT	TRBV6-4	TRBJ1-4	.	.
CASSKLAGDVVPRQYF	TGCGCCAGCAGCAAACTAGCGGGGGATGTGGTTCCAAGGCAGTATTTT	TRBV10-2	TRBJ2-3	TRBD2	few
CASGSDRGQETQYF	TGTGCCAGCGGTAGTGACAGGGGACAAGAGACCCAGTACTTC	TRBV6-6	TRBJ2-5	TRBD1	once
CASSPNQLGTLQETQYF	TGTGCCAGCAGCCCAAACCAGCTGGGGACGTTGCAAGAGACCCAGTACTTC	TRBV3-1	TRBJ2-5	.	few
CASSGHSPYKETQYF	TGCGCCAGCAGCGGACACTCTCCCTATAAAGAGACCCAGTACTTC	TRBV5-1	TRBJ2-5	.	many
CAISLPRDIGGYGYTF	TGTGCCATCAGCCTCCCCCGGGACATCGGGGGCTATGGCTACACCTTC	TRBV10-3	TRBJ1-2	.	.